This T cell receptor (beta chain) comes out of a study of T-cell reconstitution after alpha-beta-depleted transplantation in children. TCRbeta library preparation incorporated unique molecular identifiers. TCRdb used MiXCR to reprocess the PCR reads, holding one entry per CDR3 protein. This table has around 270,000 distinct CDR3 sequences, roughly 7.8% appearing once. The germline gives CDR1 SGHNT, CDR2 YYREEE (reference sequence). This CDR3 has 15 amino acids. The ends lost 5 bases at V and 8 bases at J; junction bases unmatched: 15. This clonotype came up a few times. What it binds is unknown. Study-wide results and limits: Some patients owed their high day-60 TCRbeta diversity to surviving recipient T cells and thymic progenitors. Reported findings indicate that, about two months after transplant, alpha-beta T cells came from several hundred expanded clones, which were derived from non-depleted graft cells. Most T-cell counts and diversity one year after the transplant came from T cells that were newly produced.

Source: peripheral blood, taken 360 days after TCRalphabeta/CD19-depleted stem cell transplant. The clonotype comes from a female patient aged 2-9 years who had a stem cell transplant for Fanconi anemia, so the T cells may come from the graft donor. The chain joins TRBV5-4 to TRBJ2-7; 8 nucleotides align to TRBD2. CDR3 nucleotides: TGTGCCAGCAGAACCTCCGGGGGGGCTGATGGGAAGCAGTACTTC. This encodes CASRTSGGADGKQYF.